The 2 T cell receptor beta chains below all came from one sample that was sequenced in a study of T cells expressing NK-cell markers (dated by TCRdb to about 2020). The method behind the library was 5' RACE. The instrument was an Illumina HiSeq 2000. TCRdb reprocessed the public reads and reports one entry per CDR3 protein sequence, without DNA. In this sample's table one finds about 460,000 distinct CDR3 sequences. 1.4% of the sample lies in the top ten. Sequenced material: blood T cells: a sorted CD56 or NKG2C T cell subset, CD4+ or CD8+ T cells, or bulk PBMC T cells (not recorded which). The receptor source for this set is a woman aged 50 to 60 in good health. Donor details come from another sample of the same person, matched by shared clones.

The chain's CDR3 is CASSPQVGSLMNQPQHF. This chain links TRBV2 with TRBJ1-5; TCRdb names TRBD1, which stays unverified in the absence of DNA. Germline V gives CDR1 SNHLY, CDR2 FYNNEI. This CDR3 region has 17 residues.

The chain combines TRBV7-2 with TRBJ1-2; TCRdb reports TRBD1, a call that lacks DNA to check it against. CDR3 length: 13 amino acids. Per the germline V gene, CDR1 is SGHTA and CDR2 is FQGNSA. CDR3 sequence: CASSFSIQGFHTF.